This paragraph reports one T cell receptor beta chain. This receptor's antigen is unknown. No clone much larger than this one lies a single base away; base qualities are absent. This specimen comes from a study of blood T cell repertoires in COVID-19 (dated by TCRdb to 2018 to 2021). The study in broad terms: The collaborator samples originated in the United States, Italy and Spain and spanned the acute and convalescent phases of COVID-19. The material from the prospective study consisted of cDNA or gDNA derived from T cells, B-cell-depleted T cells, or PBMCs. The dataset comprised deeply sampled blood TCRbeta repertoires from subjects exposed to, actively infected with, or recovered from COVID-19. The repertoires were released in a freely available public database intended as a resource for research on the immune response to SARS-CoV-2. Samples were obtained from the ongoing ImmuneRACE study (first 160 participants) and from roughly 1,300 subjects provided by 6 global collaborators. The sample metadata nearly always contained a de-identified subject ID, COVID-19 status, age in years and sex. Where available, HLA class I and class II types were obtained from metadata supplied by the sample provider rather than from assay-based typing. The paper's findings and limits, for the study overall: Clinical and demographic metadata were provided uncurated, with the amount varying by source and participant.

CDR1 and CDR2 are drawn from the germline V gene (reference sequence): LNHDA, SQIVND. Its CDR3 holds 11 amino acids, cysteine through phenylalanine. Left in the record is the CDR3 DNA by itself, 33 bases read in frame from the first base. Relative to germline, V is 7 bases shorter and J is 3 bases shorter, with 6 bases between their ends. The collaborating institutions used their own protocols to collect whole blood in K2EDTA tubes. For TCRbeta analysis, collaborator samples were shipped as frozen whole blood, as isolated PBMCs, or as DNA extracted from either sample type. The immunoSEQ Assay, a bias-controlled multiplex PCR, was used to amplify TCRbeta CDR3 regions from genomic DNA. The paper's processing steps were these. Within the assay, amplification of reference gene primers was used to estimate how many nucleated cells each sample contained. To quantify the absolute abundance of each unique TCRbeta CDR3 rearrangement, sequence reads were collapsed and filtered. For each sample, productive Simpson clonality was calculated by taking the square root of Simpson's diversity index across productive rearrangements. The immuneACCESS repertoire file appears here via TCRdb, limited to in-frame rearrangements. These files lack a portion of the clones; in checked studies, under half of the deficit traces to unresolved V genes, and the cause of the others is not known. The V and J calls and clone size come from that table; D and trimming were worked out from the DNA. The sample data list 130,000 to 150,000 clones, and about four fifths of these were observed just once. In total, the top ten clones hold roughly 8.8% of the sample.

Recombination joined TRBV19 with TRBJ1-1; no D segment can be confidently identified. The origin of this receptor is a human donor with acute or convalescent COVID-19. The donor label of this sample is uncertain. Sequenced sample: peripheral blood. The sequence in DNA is TGTGCCAGTACCCTTTACACTGAAGCTTTCTTT. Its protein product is CASTLYTEAFF.